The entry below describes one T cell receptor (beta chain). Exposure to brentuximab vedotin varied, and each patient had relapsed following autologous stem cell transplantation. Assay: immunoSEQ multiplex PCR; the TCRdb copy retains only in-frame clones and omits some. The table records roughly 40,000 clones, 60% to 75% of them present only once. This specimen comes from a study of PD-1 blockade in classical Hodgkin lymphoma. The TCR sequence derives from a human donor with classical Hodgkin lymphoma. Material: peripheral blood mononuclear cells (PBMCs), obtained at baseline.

The CDR3 is CASSRQRGDYEQYF. CDR3 nucleotide sequence: TGTGCCAGCAGCCGCCAGCGGGGGGACTACGAGCAGTACTTC. The rearrangement uses TRBV7-2 and TRBJ2-7, with 9 bases lining up with TRBD2. The germline CDR1 and CDR2 sequences are SGHTA and FQGNSA. This CDR3 has 14 amino acids. The ends lost 5 bases at V and 3 bases at J; junction bases unmatched: 5.